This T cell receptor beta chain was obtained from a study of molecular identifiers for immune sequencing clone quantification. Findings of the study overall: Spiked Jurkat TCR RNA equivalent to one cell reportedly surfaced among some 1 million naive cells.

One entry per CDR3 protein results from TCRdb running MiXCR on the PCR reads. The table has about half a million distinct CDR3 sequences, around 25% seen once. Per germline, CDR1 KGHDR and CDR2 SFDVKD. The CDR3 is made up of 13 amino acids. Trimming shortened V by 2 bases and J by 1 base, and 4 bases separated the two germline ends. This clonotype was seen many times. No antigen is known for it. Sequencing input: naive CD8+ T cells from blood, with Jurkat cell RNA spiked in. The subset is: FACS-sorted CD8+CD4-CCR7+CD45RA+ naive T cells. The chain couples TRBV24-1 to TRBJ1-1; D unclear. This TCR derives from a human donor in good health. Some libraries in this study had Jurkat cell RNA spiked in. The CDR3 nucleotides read TGTGCCACCAGTGATTGGCCGAACACTGAAGCTTTCTTT. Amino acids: CATSDWPNTEAFF.